This T cell receptor (beta chain) was observed in a study of blood T cell repertoires in COVID-19 (TCRdb year 2020). For context, the study as a whole: Samples from collaborators originated in the United States, Italy and Spain and spanned both the acute and convalescent phases of COVID-19. The material from the prospective study consisted of cDNA or gDNA derived from T cells, B-cell-depleted T cells, or PBMCs. The dataset comprised deeply sampled blood TCRbeta repertoires from subjects exposed to, actively infected with, or recovered from COVID-19. The repertoires were released in a freely available public database intended as a resource for research on the immune response to SARS-CoV-2. Samples came from the ongoing ImmuneRACE study (first 160 participants) plus 1,254 subjects from 6 global collaborators. Sample metadata almost always included a de-identified subject ID, COVID-19 status, age in years and sex. Where available, HLA class I and class II types were obtained from metadata supplied by the sample provider rather than from assay-based typing.

Of note for this clone: No cognate antigen has been identified for it. Base qualities are not provided; no much larger clone lies one nucleotide away.

Study-level results and caveats: The quantity of clinical and demographic metadata differed by source and by participant and was supplied without curation.

Taken from the germline V gene (reference sequence), the CDR1 and CDR2 loops are SEHNR and FQNEAQ. V is cut back by 2 bases and J by 7 bases, with 7 bases in the junction unmatched. From the cysteine up to the phenylalanine, the CDR3 has a length of 15 residues. The read is trimmed to its CDR3 DNA, 45 bases read in frame from base 1. TCRbeta CDR3 regions were amplified from genomic DNA by means of the immunoSEQ Assay, a bias-controlled multiplex PCR. As for how the authors treated the data: The number of nucleated cells in each sample was estimated by amplification of reference gene primers within the assay. To quantify the absolute abundance of each unique TCRbeta CDR3 rearrangement, sequence reads were collapsed and filtered. For each sample, productive Simpson clonality was calculated as the square root of Simpson's diversity index over productive rearrangements. Entries here come from immuneACCESS through TCRdb and include only in-frame sequences with V and J called. Some clones fail to appear in such tables; in the studies checked, an unresolved V gene covers under half of the shortfall, and the cause of the remainder is unknown. V, J and clone size are those of that table, while D and trimming were read from the DNA. Recorded for this sample are about 190,000 clones; around 90% of them occurred a single time. The ten largest clones represent 0.5% to 0.75% of the sample.

The collaborating institutions used their own protocols to collect whole blood in K2EDTA tubes. Collaborator samples were shipped for TCRbeta analysis as frozen whole blood, isolated PBMCs, or DNA extracted from either sample type. The V gene is TRBV7-9 and the J gene is TRBJ2-2, and 7 junction bases match TRBD1. Input material: peripheral blood. The TCR originated in a man over 45 with acute or convalescent COVID-19. The CDR3 protein: CASSLKGGENGELFF. The DNA is as follows: TGTGCCAGCAGCTTAAAAGGGGGCGAAAACGGGGAGCTGTTTTTT.